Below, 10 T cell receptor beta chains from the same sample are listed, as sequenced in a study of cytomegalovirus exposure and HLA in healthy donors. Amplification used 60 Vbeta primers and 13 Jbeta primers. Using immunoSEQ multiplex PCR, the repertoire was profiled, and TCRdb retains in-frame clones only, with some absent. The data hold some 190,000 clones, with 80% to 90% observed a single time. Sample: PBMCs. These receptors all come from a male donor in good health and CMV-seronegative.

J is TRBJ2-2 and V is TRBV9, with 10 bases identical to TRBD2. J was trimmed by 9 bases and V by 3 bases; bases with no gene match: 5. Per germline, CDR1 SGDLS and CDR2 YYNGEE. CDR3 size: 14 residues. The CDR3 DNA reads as TGTGCCAGCAGCGAGGGACTAGCGTTCCGGGAGCTGTTTTTT. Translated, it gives CASSEGLAFRELFF.

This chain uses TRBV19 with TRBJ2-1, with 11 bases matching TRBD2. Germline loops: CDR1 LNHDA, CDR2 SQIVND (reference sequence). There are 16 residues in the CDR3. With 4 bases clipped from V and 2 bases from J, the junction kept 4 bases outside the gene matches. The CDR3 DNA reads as TGTGCCAGTAGTAGGACTAGCGGGTTAACCTACAATGAGCAGTTCTTC. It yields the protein CASSRTSGLTYNEQFF.

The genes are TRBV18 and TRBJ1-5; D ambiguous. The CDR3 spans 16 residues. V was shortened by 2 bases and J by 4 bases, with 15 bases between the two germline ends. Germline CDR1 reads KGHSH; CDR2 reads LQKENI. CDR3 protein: CASSPDGWLGNQPQHF. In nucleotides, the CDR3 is TGTGCCAGCTCACCAGACGGGTGGTTAGGAAATCAGCCCCAGCATTTT.

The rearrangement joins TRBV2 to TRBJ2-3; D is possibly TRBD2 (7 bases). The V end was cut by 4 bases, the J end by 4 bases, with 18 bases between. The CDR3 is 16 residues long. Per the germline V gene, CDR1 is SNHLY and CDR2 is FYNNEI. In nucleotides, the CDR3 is TGTGCCAGCAGTGCCGCGGCGGGGGCGACCCCAGATACGCAGTATTTT. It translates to CASSAAAGATPDTQYF.

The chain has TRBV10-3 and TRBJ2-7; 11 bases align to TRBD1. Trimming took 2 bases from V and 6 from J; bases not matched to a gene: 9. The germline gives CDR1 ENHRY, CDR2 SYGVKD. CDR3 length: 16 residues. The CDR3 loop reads CAISEPGTGGAGEQYF. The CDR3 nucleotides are TGTGCCATCAGTGAGCCGGGGACAGGGGGGGCCGGCGAGCAGTACTTC.

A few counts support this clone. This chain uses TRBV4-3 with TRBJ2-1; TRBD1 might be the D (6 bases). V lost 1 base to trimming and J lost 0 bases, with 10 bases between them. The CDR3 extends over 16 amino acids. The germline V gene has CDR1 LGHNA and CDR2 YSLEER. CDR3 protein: CASSQGGLSSYNEQFF. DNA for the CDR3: TGCGCCAGCAGCCAAGGGGGGCTCAGCTCCTACAATGAGCAGTTCTTC.

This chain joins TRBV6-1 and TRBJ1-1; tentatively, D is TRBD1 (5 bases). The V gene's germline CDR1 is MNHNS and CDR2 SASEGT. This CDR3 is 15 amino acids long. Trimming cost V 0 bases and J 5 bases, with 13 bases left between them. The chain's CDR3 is CASSEAGRVVTEAFF. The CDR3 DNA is TGTGCCAGCAGTGAAGCCGGCAGGGTCGTTACTGAAGCTTTCTTT.

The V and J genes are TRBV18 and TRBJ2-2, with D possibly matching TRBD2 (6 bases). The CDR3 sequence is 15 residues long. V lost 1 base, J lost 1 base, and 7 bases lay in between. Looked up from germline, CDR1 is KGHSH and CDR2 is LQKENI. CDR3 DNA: TGTGCCAGCTCACCACTAGCGGTGAACACCGGGGAGCTGTTTTTT. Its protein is CASSPLAVNTGELFF.

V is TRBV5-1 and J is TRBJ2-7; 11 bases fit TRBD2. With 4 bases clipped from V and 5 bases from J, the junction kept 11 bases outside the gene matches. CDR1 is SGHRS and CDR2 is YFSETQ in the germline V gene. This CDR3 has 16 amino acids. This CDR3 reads CASSPILAGGVDEQYF. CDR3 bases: TGCGCCAGCAGCCCCATCCTAGCGGGAGGCGTCGACGAGCAGTACTTC.

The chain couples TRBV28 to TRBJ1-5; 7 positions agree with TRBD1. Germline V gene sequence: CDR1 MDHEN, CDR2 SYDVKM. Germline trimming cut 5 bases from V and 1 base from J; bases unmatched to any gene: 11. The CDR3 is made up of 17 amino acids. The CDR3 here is CASSPTPTGISNQPQHF. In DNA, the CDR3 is TGTGCCAGCAGTCCCACCCCGACAGGGATAAGCAATCAGCCCCAGCATTTT.